These T cell receptor beta chains were read from a single sample in a study of T cell responses to AZD1222 COVID-19 vaccine. Some clones are missing from TCRdb's copy, which holds only in-frame ones; the method was immunoSEQ multiplex PCR. This table holds about 85,000 clones, around 93% found once. The sequencing used peripheral blood, collected 28 days after the second AZD1222 dose. These receptor sequences come from an adult who received the AZD1222 COVID-19 vaccine. Both conserved end residues are part of each CDR3. The D gene is left open where the match is weak. Clone size is shown for a subset of rows, as once, few, many or a class of expanded clone.

>TRBV5-1|TRBD2|.|16|TRBJ2-7
TGCGCCAGCAGCTCGGGACTAGCGGGAGGTCGATACGAGCAGTACTTC
CASSSGLAGGRYEQYF
>TRBV24-1|.|.|14|TRBJ2-2
TGTGCCACCGGAGGCAGGTCTTTCACCGGGGAGCTGTTTTTT
CATGGRSFTGELFF
>TRBV2|.|.|14|TRBJ1-5
TGTGCCAGCAGTGATGGGCCCTCTTATCAGCCCCAGCATTTT
CASSDGPSYQPQHF
>TRBV11-2|.|.|17|TRBJ1-5
TGTGCCAGCAGCCCAGGGAGAAGGACGAATAGCAATCAGCCCCAGCATTTT
CASSPGRRTNSNQPQHF
>TRBV12-3/TRBV12-4|.|.|13|TRBJ1-2
TGTGCCAGCAGTTTAGCGTCTGACTATGGCTACACCTTC
CASSLASDYGYTF
>TRBV14|TRBD2|.|16|TRBJ2-1
TGTGCCAGCAGCCGTCTCGGACTAGTGATATACAATGAGCAGTTCTTC
CASSRLGLVIYNEQFF
>TRBV28|TRBD1|.|15|TRBJ2-3
TGTGCCAGCAGCCCACAGGGGTATGCAACAGATACGCAGTATTTT
CASSPQGYATDTQYF
>TRBV18|TRBD1|.|13|TRBJ2-5
TGTGCCAGCTCACCACCGACAGGGGGGACCCAGTACTTC
CASSPPTGGTQYF
>TRBV6-5|TRBD2|.|16|TRBJ2-7
TGTGCCAGCAGTTTCGGACTAGCGGGAGAGCGGGGCGAGCAGTACTTC
CASSFGLAGERGEQYF
>TRBV19|TRBD1|.|16|TRBJ2-3
TGTGCCAGTAGGTCCGGGACAGGGGCCCCCGTGGATACGCAGTATTTT
CASRSGTGAPVDTQYF
>TRBV27|TRBD1|.|14|TRBJ2-7
TGTGCCAGCAGCCTGGGACAGGGTAGCTACGAGCAGTACTTC
CASSLGQGSYEQYF
>TRBV5-1|TRBD2|once|15|TRBJ2-1
TGCGCCAGCAGCTTGGCCCCTAGCGGAAACAATGAGCAGTTCTTC
CASSLAPSGNNEQFF
>TRBV7-2|.|.|17|TRBJ1-5
TGTGCCAGCAGCTTAGAGGGTGAGTGGGCAGGTGTACAGCCCCAGCATTTT
CASSLEGEWAGVQPQHF
>TRBV5-4|TRBD1|.|14|TRBJ1-6
TGTGCCAGCAGCCCGGGACAGGCAAATTCACCCCTCCACTTT
CASSPGQANSPLHF
>TRBV7-2|TRBD2|.|15|TRBJ2-3
TGTGCCAGCAGCTCTAGACGGGAGGGTCCAGATACGCAGTATTTT
CASSSRREGPDTQYF
>TRBV19|.|.|14|TRBJ1-1
TGTGCCAGTAGTAAGGAGGGGGTGCGGACTGAAGCTTTCTTT
CASSKEGVRTEAFF
>TRBV5-1|.|.|15|TRBJ2-2
TGCGCCAGCAGCTTGGCCCCGGGGTTGCTCGGGGAGCTGTTTTTT
CASSLAPGLLGELFF
>TRBV7-2|.|once|15|TRBJ2-2
TGTGCCAGCAGCTCGAGGCAGGGGGGGACCGGGGAGCTGTTTTTT
CASSSRQGGTGELFF
>TRBV7-9|TRBD1|once|15|TRBJ1-2
TGTGCCAGCAGCCCCCGCGGGACAGGGGACTATGGCTACACCTTC
CASSPRGTGDYGYTF
>TRBV29-1|.|.|13|TRBJ1-2
TGCAGCCTTGGGGACGGGAATAACTATGGCTACACCTTC
CSLGDGNNYGYTF
>TRBV18|TRBD1|.|17|TRBJ2-7
TGTGCCAGCTCCCCCGTGACGGGACAGTTTTTCTCCTACGAGCAGTACTTC
CASSPVTGQFFSYEQYF
>TRBV7-6|TRBD1|.|19|TRBJ1-6
TGTGCCAGCAGCTTATTCGTGGGACAGGGAGGTATCGGTAATTCACCCCTCCACTTT
CASSLFVGQGGIGNSPLHF
>TRBV5-1|.|.|14|TRBJ2-3
TGCGCCAGCAGCTCCCTTTATGCCGGGAATACGCAGTATTTT
CASSSLYAGNTQYF
>TRBV19|.|.|17|TRBJ2-1
TGTGCCAGTAGTATAGACCTAAGGAGCGGAGCCTACAATGAGCAGTTCTTC
CASSIDLRSGAYNEQFF
>TRBV18|TRBD1|once|15|TRBJ2-1
TGTGCCAGCTCACCCGAAGGACAGGGGGCCCCTAAGCAGTTCTTC
CASSPEGQGAPKQFF
>TRBV12-5|TRBD2|.|16|TRBJ2-5
TGTGCTAGTGGTACGGGACTAGCGGGGAAGGAAGAGACCCAGTACTTC
CASGTGLAGKEETQYF
>TRBV5-1|TRBD1|.|14|TRBJ1-2
TGCGCCAGCAGCGTGACAGGGTCAGACTCTGGCTACACCTTC
CASSVTGSDSGYTF
>TRBV15|.|.|15|TRBJ2-5
TGTGCCACCAGCGAACCCGGGCCGGGGGAAGAGACCCAGTACTTC
CATSEPGPGEETQYF
>TRBV24-1|TRBD1|.|15|TRBJ2-3
TGTGCCACCAGTGATTTGGGACAGGGTGGGGATACGCAGTATTTT
CATSDLGQGGDTQYF
>TRBV6-6|.|.|12|TRBJ1-1
TGTGCCAGCACCGCGGGGGGGACTGAAGCTTTCTTT
CASTAGGTEAFF
>TRBV10-1|.|few|12|TRBJ2-7
TGCGCCAGCAGTGATACTAGCCACGAGCAGTACTTC
CASSDTSHEQYF
>TRBV9|.|once|15|TRBJ1-2
TGTGCCAGCAGCGTAGAATCGAGGACCAGATATGGCTACACCTTC
CASSVESRTRYGYTF
>TRBV7-3|.|.|13|TRBJ2-1
TGTGCCAGCAGCTTCGACTCGGGGAATGAGCAGTTCTTC
CASSFDSGNEQFF
>TRBV29-1|TRBD1|once|14|TRBJ2-2
TGCAGCGTGACAGGGGCTACGAACACCGGGGAGCTGTTTTTT
CSVTGATNTGELFF
>TRBV27|TRBD2|.|15|TRBJ2-1
TGTGCCAGCACCCCAAGAGCGGGAGGACGGAATGAGCAGTTCTTC
CASTPRAGGRNEQFF
>TRBV6-5|.|.|14|TRBJ2-7
TGTGCCAGCAGTCGGACTGTGGCCTCCTACGAGCAGTACTTC
CASSRTVASYEQYF
>TRBV18|.|few|13|TRBJ2-1
TGTGCCAGCTCACCCGACAGTAACAATGAGCAGTTCTTC
CASSPDSNNEQFF
>TRBV9|TRBD1|.|16|TRBJ2-3
TGTGCCAGCAGCGCCGGGACAGGGGGCTTTTTAGATACGCAGTATTTT
CASSAGTGGFLDTQYF
>TRBV27|.|.|14|TRBJ2-7
TGTGCCAGCAGTCCCTTGAAGCAATCCTACGAGCAGTACTTC
CASSPLKQSYEQYF
>TRBV10-3|.|.|14|TRBJ1-3
TGTGCCATCACCGGACCGACAACTGGAAACACCATATATTTT
CAITGPTTGNTIYF
>TRBV24-1|.|.|14|TRBJ1-5
TGTGCCACCAGTGCCCCCGGCAACAATCAGCCCCAGCATTTT
CATSAPGNNQPQHF
>TRBV7-9|.|few|13|TRBJ2-1
TGTGCCAGCAGCCCCGAAGGCTACAATGAGCAGTTCTTC
CASSPEGYNEQFF
>TRBV18|.|.|14|TRBJ1-5
TGTGCCAGCTCACCCGGACAAGTCAATCAGCCCCAGCATTTT
CASSPGQVNQPQHF
>TRBV5-1|.|.|14|TRBJ2-1
TGCGCCAGCAGCTTGGTTCTAGGAGGGGGTGAGCAGTTCTTC
CASSLVLGGGEQFF
>TRBV28|TRBD2|once|15|TRBJ2-7
TGTGCCAGCAGTCTAACGGGGGGGAGCTCCTACGAGCAGTACTTC
CASSLTGGSSYEQYF
>TRBV28|.|.|16|TRBJ1-1
TGTGCCAGCAGTTCTCCTCCATGGGTTTTGATCACTGAAGCTTTCTTT
CASSSPPWVLITEAFF
>TRBV27|.|.|13|TRBJ2-3
TGTGCCAGCACCTCCACACTGGGAGATACGCAGTATTTT
CASTSTLGDTQYF
>TRBV6-2/TRBV6-3|.|.|13|TRBJ2-7
TGTGCCAGCATCCCGAGACAGTCCTACGAGCAGTACTTC
CASIPRQSYEQYF
>TRBV5-1|.|.|13|TRBJ2-7
TGCGCCAGCAGCTTGGTAGCGGAGGTAGAGCAGTACTTC
CASSLVAEVEQYF
>TRBV7-8|.|once|13|TRBJ2-7
TGTGCCAGCAGCTGGGACCCGAGTTACGAGCAGTACTTC
CASSWDPSYEQYF
>TRBV6-5|.|.|14|TRBJ1-5
TGTGCCAGCAGCCACGGGTTTGGCAATCAGCCCCAGCATTTT
CASSHGFGNQPQHF
>TRBV9|.|.|15|TRBJ2-3
TGTGCCAGCAGCCCCCAAACTGGGACGGCAGATACGCAGTATTTT
CASSPQTGTADTQYF
>TRBV3-1/TRBV3-2|.|.|16|TRBJ2-2
TGTGCCAGCAGACAATCGGGCTTATCGAACACCGGGGAGCTGTTTTTT
CASRQSGLSNTGELFF
>TRBV30|.|.|11|TRBJ2-7
TGTGCCTGGAGAGGGGCCTACGAGCAGTACTTC
CAWRGAYEQYF
>TRBV12-3/TRBV12-4|.|.|13|TRBJ2-6
TGTGCCAGCAGTTTGGATGTGGCCAACGTCCTGACTTTC
CASSLDVANVLTF
>TRBV9|TRBD1|.|15|TRBJ2-7
TGTGCCAGCAGCGCGACAGGGACACTCCTATTGGAGCAGTACTTC
CASSATGTLLLEQYF